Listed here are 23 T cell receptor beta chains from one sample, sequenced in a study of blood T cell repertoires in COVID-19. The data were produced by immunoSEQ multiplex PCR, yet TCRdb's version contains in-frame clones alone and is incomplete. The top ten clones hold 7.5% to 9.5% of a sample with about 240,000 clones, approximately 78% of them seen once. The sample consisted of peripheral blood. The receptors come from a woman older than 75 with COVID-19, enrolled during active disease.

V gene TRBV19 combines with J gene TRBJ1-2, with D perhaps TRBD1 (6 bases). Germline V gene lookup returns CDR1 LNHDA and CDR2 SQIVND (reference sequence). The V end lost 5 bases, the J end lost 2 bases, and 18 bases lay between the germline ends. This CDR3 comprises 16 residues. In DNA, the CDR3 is TGTGCCAGTAGTGCCCTACAGGGCCTAAGGAACTATGGCTACACCTTC. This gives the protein CASSALQGLRNYGYTF.

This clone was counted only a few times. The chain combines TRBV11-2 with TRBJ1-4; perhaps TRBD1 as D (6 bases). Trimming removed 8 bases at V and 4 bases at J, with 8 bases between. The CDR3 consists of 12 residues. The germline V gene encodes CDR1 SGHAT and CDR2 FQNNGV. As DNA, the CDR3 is TGTGCCAGCGGACAGATTAATGAAAAACTGTTTTTT. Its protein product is CASGQINEKLFF.

DNA for the CDR3: TGCGCCAGCAGCTTCGACAGGGGTAACTATGGCTACACCTTC. Its translation is CASSFDRGNYGYTF. The gene calls are TRBV5-1 and TRBJ1-2; TRBD1 agrees at 8 bases. CDR3 length equals 14 residues. Germline V lookup: CDR1 SGHRS, CDR2 YFSETQ. Losses at the gene ends were 2 bases for V and 1 base for J; bases not matched to a gene: 1.

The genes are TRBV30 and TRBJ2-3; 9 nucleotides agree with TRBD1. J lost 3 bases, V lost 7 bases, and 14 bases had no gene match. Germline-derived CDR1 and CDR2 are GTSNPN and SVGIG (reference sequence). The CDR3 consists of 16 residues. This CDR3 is CALTPGQGLVTDTQYF. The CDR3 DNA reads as TGTGCCTTAACGCCGGGACAGGGCTTAGTGACAGATACGCAGTATTTT. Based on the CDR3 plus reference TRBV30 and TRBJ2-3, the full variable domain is SQTIHQWPATLVQPVGSPLSLECTVEGTSNPNLYWYRQAAGRGLQLLFYSVGIGQISSEVPQNLSASRPQDRQFILSSKKLLLSDSGFYLCALTPGQGLVTDTQYFGPGTRLTVL.

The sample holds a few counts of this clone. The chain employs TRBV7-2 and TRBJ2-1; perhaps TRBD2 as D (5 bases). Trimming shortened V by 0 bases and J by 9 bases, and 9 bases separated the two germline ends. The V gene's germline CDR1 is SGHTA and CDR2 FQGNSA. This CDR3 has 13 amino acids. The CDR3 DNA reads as TGTGCCAGCAGCTTAGCCCAACGGGGTGAGCAGTTCTTC. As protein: CASSLAQRGEQFF.

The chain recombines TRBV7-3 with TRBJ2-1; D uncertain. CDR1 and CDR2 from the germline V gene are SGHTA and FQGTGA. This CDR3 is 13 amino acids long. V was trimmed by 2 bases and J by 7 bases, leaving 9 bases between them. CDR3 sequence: CASSLEAVNEQFF. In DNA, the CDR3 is TGTGCCAGCAGCTTAGAAGCCGTTAATGAGCAGTTCTTC.

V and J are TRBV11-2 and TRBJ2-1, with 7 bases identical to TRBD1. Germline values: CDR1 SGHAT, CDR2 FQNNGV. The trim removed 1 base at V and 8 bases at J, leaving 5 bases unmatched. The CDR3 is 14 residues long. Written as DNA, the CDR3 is TGTGCCAGCAGCTTAGTCCAGGGGGTCCATGAGCAGTTCTTC. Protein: CASSLVQGVHEQFF.

The DNA for the CDR3 is TGTGCCAGCTCAACACTGACAGAGGTTAGGGGCTACACCTTC. The encoded protein is CASSTLTEVRGYTF. This chain joins TRBV18 and TRBJ1-2; perhaps TRBD1 as D (5 bases). The CDR3 totals 14 residues. The germline CDR1 and CDR2 sequences are KGHSH and LQKENI. Trimming removed 5 bases at V and 8 bases at J, with 18 bases between. The variable domain in full, with the rest retrieved from reference TRBV18 and TRBJ1-2, is NAGVMQNPRHLVRRRGQEARLRCSPMKGHSHVYWYRQLPEEGLKFMVYLQKENIIDESGMPKERFSAEFPKEGPSILRIQQVVRGDSAAYFCASSTLTEVRGYTFGSGTRLTVV.

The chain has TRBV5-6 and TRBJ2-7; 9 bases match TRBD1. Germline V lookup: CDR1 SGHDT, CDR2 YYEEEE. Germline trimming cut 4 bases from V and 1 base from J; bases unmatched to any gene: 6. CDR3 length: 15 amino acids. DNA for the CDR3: TGTGCCAGCAGCCCGCCGACAGGGGGATCCTACGAGCAGTACTTC. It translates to CASSPPTGGSYEQYF.

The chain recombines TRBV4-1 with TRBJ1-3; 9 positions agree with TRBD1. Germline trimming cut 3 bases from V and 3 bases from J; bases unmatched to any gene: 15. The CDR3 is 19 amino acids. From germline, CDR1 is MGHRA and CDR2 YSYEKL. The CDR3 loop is CASSQDRDRVIFVGNTIYF. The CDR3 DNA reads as TGCGCCAGCAGCCAGGACCGGGACAGGGTGATATTCGTTGGAAACACCATATATTTT.

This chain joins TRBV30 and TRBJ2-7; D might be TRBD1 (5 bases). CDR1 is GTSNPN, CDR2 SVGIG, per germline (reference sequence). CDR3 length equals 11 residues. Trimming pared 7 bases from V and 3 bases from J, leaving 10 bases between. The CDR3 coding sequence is TGTGCCTCGGAAAGGGGCTACGAGCAGTACTTC. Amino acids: CASERGYEQYF.

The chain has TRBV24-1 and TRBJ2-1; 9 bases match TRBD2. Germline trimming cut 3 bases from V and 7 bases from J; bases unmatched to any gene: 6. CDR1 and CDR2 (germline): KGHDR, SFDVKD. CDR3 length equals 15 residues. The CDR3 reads CATSDPKGLANEQFF. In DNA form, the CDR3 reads TGTGCCACCAGTGATCCCAAGGGACTAGCAAATGAGCAGTTCTTC.

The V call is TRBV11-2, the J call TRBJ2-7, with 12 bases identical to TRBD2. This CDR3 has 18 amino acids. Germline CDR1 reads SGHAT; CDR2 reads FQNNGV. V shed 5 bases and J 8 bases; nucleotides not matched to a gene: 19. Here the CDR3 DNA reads TGTGCCAGCAGCCAACAAGGACTAGCGGGAAGCTCCTCGGCGCAGCAGTACTTC. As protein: CASSQQGLAGSSSAQQYF.

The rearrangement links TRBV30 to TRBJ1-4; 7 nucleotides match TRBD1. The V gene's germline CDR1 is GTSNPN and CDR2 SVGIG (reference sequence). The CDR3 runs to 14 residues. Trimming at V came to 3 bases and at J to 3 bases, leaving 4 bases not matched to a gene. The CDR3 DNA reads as TGTGCCTGGAGATCGGGACAGTCTAATGAAAAACTGTTTTTT. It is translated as CAWRSGQSNEKLFF.

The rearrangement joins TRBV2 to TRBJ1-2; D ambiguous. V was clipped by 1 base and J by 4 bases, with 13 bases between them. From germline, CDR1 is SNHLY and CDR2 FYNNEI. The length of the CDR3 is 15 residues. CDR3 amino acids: CASSEGAYGRYGYTF. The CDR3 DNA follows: TGTGCCAGCAGTGAAGGGGCATATGGGCGCTATGGCTACACCTTC. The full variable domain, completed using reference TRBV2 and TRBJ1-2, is EPEVTQTPSHQVTQMGQEVILRCVPISNHLYFYWYRQILGQKVEFLVSFYNNEISEKSEIFDDQFSVERPDGSNFTLKIRSTKLEDSAMYFCASSEGAYGRYGYTFGSGTRLTVV.

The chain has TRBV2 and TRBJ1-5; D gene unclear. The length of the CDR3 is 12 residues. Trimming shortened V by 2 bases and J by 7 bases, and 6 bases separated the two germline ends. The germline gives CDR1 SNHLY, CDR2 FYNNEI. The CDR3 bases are TGTGCCAGCAGTGAAATAGAGCAGCCCCAGCATTTT. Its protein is CASSEIEQPQHF.

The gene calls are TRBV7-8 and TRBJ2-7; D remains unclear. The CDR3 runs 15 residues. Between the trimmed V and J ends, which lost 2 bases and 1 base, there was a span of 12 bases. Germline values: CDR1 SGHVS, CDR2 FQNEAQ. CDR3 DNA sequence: TGTGCCAGCAGCTTACACGGGTCCCTATCCTACGAGCAGTACTTC. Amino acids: CASSLHGSLSYEQYF.

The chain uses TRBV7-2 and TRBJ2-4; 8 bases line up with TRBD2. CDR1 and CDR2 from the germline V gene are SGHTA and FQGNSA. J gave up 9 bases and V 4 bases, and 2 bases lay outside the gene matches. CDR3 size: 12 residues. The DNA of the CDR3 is TGTGCCAGCAGCTCGGGACTAGGCATTCAGTACTTC. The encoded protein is CASSSGLGIQYF.

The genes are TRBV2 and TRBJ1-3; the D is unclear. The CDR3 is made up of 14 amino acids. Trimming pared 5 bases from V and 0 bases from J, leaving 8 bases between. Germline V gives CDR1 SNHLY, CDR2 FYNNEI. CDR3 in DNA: TGTGCCAGCAGTTCTCGGGACTCTGGAAACACCATATATTTT. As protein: CASSSRDSGNTIYF.

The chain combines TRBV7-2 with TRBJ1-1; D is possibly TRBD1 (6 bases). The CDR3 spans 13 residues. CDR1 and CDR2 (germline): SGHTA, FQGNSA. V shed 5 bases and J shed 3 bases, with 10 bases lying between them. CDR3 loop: CASSGRGYTEAFF. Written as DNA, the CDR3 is TGTGCCAGCAGCGGCAGGGGATACACTGAAGCTTTCTTT.

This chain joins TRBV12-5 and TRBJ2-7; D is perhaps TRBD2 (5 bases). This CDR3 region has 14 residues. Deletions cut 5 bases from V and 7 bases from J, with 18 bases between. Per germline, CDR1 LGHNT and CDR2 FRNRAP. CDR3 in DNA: TGTGCTAGTGGTCCGACCGGGCCTTCGGGGGAGCAGTACTTC. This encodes CASGPTGPSGEQYF.

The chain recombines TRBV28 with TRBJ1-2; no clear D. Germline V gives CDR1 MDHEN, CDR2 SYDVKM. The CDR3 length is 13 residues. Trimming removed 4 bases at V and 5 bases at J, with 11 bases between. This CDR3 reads CASSYPRLYGYTF. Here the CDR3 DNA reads TGTGCCAGCAGTTACCCCCGACTTTATGGCTACACCTTC.

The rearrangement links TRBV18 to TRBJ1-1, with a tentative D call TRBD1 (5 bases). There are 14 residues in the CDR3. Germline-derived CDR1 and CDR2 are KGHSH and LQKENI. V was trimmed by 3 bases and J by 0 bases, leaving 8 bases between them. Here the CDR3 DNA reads TGTGCCAGCTCACCCACGACAGTGAACACTGAAGCTTTCTTT. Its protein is CASSPTTVNTEAFF.